Sequencing of this T cell receptor beta chain was carried out in a study of identical twins. Overall study findings and caveats: With abundant cord blood beta clonotypes, insertions were fewer; memory repertoires showed no such pattern. Models, which agreed with sharing between unrelated individuals, nonetheless underestimated the out-of-frame TCR alpha sharing seen in monozygotic twins.

The trim removed 3 bases at V and 8 bases at J, leaving 7 bases unmatched. CDR3 length: 13 amino acids. Germline assignment: CDR1 DFQATT and CDR2 SNEGSKA (reference sequence). Via MiXCR, TCRdb re-called the 5' RACE reads, giving one row per CDR3 protein. The repertoire consists of some 630,000 distinct CDR3 sequences, with about 7.6% occurring once and the leading ten covering roughly 1.6%. Only healthy Caucasians were included as donors. With respect to this clonotype: Its matching antigen is unknown.

These data were likewise used in another study, on yellow fever vaccine responses in identical twins.

This receptor was taken from a woman younger than 30 in good health. V gene TRBV20-1 combines with J gene TRBJ2-1; 7 nucleotides agree with TRBD2. The source material was PBMCs. In nucleotides, the CDR3 is TGCAGTGCTAGCAGGGAGGGTCCACATGAGCAGTTCTTC. Its protein product is CSASREGPHEQFF.